The entry below describes one T cell receptor beta chain. Original processing notes: Amplification with reference gene primers provided the estimates of nucleated cell counts. Profiling relied on immunoSEQ multiplex PCR, and the TCRdb table lists in-frame clones only, not all of them. V, J and clone size reflect that table, while D and trimming were determined from the DNA. Here the sample spans approximately 220,000 clones, more than 70% being singletons. These data originate in a study of blood T cell repertoires in COVID-19. Germline assignment: CDR1 MNHNS and CDR2 SASEGT. V was pared by 2 bases and J by 4 bases, with 5 bases of the junction left unmatched. The CDR3 runs 15 residues.

The sequencing input was PBMCs or T cells enriched from blood (not recorded which). The clonotype originates from a middle-aged woman with acute COVID-19. The gene calls are TRBV6-1 and TRBJ2-7; 10 positions match TRBD1. This CDR3 is CASSEPTGGYYEQYF. The CDR3 DNA reads as TGTGCCAGCAGTGAACCGACAGGGGGCTATTACGAGCAGTACTTC.